Below are 2 T cell receptor beta chains sequenced from a single sample in a study of blood T cell repertoires in COVID-19. Using immunoSEQ multiplex PCR, the repertoire was profiled, and TCRdb retains in-frame clones only, with some absent. The repertoire holds around 95,000 clones, around 85% seen once, with 9.5% to 12% in the top ten. Specimen: peripheral blood. These receptors originate from a woman of 80 years or more with acute or convalescent COVID-19.

This chain connects TRBV9 to TRBJ1-1, with 7 bases matching TRBD1. This CDR3 has 17 residues. The germline V gene has CDR1 SGDLS and CDR2 YYNGEE. Germline trimming cut 0 bases from V and 1 base from J; bases unmatched to any gene: 9. CDR3 sequence: CASSVGVGGVKNTEAFF. Written as DNA, the CDR3 is TGTGCCAGCAGCGTAGGGGTAGGGGGCGTGAAGAACACTGAAGCTTTCTTT.

V and J are TRBV28 and TRBJ1-2; the match to TRBD1 covers 8 bases. With 6 bases clipped from V and 7 bases from J, the junction kept 1 base outside the gene matches. The germline V gene encodes CDR1 MDHEN and CDR2 SYDVKM. The CDR3 contains 11 residues. CDR3 in amino acids: CASSRGLGYTF. CDR3 DNA: TGTGCCAGCAGCAGGGGGCTTGGCTACACCTTC.